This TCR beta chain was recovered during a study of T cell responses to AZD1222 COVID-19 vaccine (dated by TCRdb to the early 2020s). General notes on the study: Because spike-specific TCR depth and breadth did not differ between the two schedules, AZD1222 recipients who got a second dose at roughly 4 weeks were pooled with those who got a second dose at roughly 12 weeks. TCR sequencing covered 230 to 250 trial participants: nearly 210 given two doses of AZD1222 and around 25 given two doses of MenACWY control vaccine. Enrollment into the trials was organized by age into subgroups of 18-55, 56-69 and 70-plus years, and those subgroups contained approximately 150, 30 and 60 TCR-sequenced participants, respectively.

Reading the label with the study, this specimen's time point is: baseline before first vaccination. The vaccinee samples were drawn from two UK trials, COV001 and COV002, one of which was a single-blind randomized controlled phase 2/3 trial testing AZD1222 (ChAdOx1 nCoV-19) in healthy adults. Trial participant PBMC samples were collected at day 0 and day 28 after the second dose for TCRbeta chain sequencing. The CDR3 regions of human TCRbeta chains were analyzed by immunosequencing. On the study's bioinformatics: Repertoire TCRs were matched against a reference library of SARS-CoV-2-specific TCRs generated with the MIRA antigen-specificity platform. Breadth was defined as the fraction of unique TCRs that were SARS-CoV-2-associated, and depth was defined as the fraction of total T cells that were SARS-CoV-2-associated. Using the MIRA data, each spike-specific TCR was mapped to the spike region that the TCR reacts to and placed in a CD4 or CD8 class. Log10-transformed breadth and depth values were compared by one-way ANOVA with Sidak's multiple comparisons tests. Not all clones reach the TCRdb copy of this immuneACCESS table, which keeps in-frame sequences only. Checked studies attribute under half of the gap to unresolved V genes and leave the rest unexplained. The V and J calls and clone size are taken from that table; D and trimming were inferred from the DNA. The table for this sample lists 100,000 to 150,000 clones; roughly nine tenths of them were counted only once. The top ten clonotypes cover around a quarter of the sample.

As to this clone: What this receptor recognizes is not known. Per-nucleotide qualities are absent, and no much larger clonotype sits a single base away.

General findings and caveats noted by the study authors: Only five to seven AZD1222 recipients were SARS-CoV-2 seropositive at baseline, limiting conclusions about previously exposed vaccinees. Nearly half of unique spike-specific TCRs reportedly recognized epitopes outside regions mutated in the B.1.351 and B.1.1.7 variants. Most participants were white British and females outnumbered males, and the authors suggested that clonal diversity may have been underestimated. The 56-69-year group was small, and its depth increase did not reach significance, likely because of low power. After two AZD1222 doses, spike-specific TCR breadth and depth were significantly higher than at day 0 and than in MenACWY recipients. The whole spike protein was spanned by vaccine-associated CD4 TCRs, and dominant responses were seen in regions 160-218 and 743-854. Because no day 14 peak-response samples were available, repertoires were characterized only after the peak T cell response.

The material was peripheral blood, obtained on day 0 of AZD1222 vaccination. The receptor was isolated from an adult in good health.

The CDR3 is CATSRDLGGSSYNEQFF. The nucleotide sequence is given as TGTGCCACCAGCAGAGATTTAGGGGGAAGCTCCTACAATGAGCAGTTCTTC. The V and J genes are TRBV15 and TRBJ2-1; TRBD1 might be the D gene, on 6 matching bases. For CDR1 and CDR2, the germline V gene (reference sequence) lists LNHNV and YYDKDF. The CDR3 covers 17 residues, taking in both the cysteine and the phenylalanine. The sequence is cut down to CDR3 DNA, 51 bases in frame from base 1. The V end loses 0 bases and the J end loses 0 bases, and a stretch of 12 bases separates them.